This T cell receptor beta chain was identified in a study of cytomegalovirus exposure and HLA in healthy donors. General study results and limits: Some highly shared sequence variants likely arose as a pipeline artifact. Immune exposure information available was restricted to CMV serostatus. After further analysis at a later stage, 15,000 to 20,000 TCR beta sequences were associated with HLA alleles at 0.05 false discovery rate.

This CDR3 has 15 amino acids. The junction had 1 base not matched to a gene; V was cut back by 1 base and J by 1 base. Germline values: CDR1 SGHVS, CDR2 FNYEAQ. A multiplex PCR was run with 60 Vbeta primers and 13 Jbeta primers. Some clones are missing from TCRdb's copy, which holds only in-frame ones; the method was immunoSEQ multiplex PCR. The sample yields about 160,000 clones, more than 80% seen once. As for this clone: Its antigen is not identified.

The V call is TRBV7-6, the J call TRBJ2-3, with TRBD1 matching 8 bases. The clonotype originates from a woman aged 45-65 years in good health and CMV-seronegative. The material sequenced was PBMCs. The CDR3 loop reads CASSLGTGRTDTQYF. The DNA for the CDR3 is TGTGCCAGCAGCTTAGGGACAGGGCGCACAGATACGCAGTATTTT.